These 15 T cell receptor beta chains share one sample of origin, sequenced in a study of cytomegalovirus exposure and HLA in healthy donors. The study ran its PCR with 60 Vbeta and 13 Jbeta primers. Sequenced by immunoSEQ multiplex PCR; TCRdb stores in-frame clones only, minus some. Among nearly 200,000 clones listed, about three quarters were seen once. Sequencing used PBMCs. Receptors originate from a woman younger than 45 in good health and CMV-seropositive.

V gene TRBV29-1 combines with J gene TRBJ1-2; TRBD1 matches at 7 bases. This CDR3 is built from 11 residues. Looked up from germline, CDR1 is SQVTM and CDR2 is ANQGSEA. Trimming removed 7 bases from V and 4 bases from J; junction bases left unmatched: 3. The CDR3 nucleotides read TGCAGCGCAGGACAGGCCTATGGCTACACCTTC. Translated, it gives CSAGQAYGYTF.

The chain uses TRBV19 and TRBJ2-1; no firm D call. Trimming left V 7 bases short and J 0 bases short, with 13 bases between. Per the germline V gene, CDR1 is LNHDA and CDR2 is SQIVND (reference sequence). This CDR3 has 15 amino acids. CDR3 sequence: CASNRRHLSYNEQFF. DNA of the CDR3: TGTGCCAGTAATCGGCGGCATCTCTCCTACAATGAGCAGTTCTTC.

The J gene is TRBJ1-1, the V gene TRBV5-6, with D uncertain. Trimming took 0 bases from V and 3 from J, leaving 9 bases between them. Germline assignment: CDR1 SGHDT and CDR2 YYEEEE. The CDR3 is 14 residues long. The CDR3 sequence is CASSLDLYHTEAFF. Here the CDR3 DNA reads TGTGCCAGCAGCTTGGACCTCTACCACACTGAAGCTTTCTTT.

This chain joins TRBV23-1 and TRBJ1-4, with D possibly matching TRBD1 (6 bases). TRBV23-1 is designated an ORF whose function remains uncertain. The CDR3 is 18 residues long. Deletions cut 0 bases from V and 0 bases from J, with 14 bases between. The CDR3 sequence is CASSQSQGPIATNEKLFF. The CDR3 nucleotides are TGCGCCAGCAGTCAATCGCAGGGGCCGATCGCAACTAATGAAAAACTGTTTTTT.

The chain combines TRBV15 with TRBJ2-3; TRBD2 aligns across 9 bases. The CDR3 has 16 residues. With V trimmed by 6 bases and J by 2 bases, 9 bases remained unmatched. Germline loops: CDR1 LNHNV, CDR2 YYDKDF (reference sequence). The chain's CDR3 is CATSPIAGVSTDTQYF. CDR3 nucleotide sequence: TGTGCCACCAGTCCCATAGCGGGAGTGTCCACAGATACGCAGTATTTT. Filled out from reference TRBV15 and TRBJ2-3, the complete variable domain reads DAMVIQNPRYQVTQFGKPVTLSCSQTLNHNVMYWYQQKSSQAPKLLFHYYDKDFNNEADTPDNFQSRRPNTSFCFLDIRSPGLGDTAMYLCATSPIAGVSTDTQYFGPGTRLTVL.

The chain is built from TRBV13 and TRBJ2-1; TRBD1 agrees at 8 bases. After removal of 3 bases from V and 7 bases from J, the junction contained 8 bases not matched to a gene. Germline-derived CDR1 and CDR2 are PRHDT and FYEKMQ (reference sequence). The CDR3 is 15 residues long. The CDR3 DNA reads TGTGCCAGCAGCTTTTCCCCGGACAGGGTTAATGAGCAGTTCTTC. This gives the protein CASSFSPDRVNEQFF.

The V and J genes are TRBV5-1 and TRBJ1-4, with TRBD1 identical over 10 bases. Germline CDR1 and CDR2: SGHRS and YFSETQ. J lost 5 bases, V lost 4 bases, and 11 bases had no gene match. The CDR3 has 17 amino acids. The CDR3 nucleotides read TGCGCCAGCAGCATACAGTCCGGGACAGGGGAAAATGAAAAACTGTTTTTT. Translation: CASSIQSGTGENEKLFF.

This clone was seen only once. The chain carries TRBV4-2 and TRBJ1-6; possible D gene TRBD1, 6 bases. CDR3 length: 16 amino acids. Per germline, CDR1 LGHNA and CDR2 YNFKEQ. V was trimmed by 2 bases and J by 8 bases, leaving 16 bases between them. The CDR3: CASSQSPGALDSPLHF. As DNA, the CDR3 is TGTGCCAGCAGCCAATCCCCAGGGGCTTTGGATTCACCCCTCCACTTT.

This clone was observed a handful of times. The J gene is TRBJ2-7, the V gene TRBV7-3, with 8 bases fitting TRBD2. Germline CDR1 SGHTA, CDR2 FQGTGA. The length of the CDR3 is 13 residues. V lost 5 bases, J lost 7 bases, and 7 bases stayed unmatched. The CDR3 DNA reads as TGTGCCAGCAGCGCCCGGGGGGGGTTGGAGCAGTACTTC. It encodes CASSARGGLEQYF.

This rearrangement joins TRBV27 to TRBJ1-5, with 8 bases matching TRBD1. J gave up 6 bases and V 2 bases, and 6 bases lay outside the gene matches. Germline loops: CDR1 MNHEY, CDR2 SMNVEV (reference sequence). CDR3 length: 15 amino acids. CDR3 DNA sequence: TGTGCCAGCAGTTTAAACAGGGGGTCGGGTCAGCCCCAGCATTTT. Its translation: CASSLNRGSGQPQHF.

This clone has only a few counts. The sample holds other DNA sequences that translate to the same CDR3. This chain joins TRBV6-5 and TRBJ1-1; D gene ambiguous. The CDR3 loop spans 15 amino acids. Germline V gives CDR1 MNHEY, CDR2 SVGAGI. Trimming took off 0 bases at V and 0 bases at J, with 8 bases between the two ends. The CDR3 loop is CASSYSAGMNTEAFF. In nucleotides, the CDR3 is TGTGCCAGCAGTTACTCGGCAGGAATGAACACTGAAGCTTTCTTT.

This clone was recorded a few times. The chain uses TRBV7-2 and TRBJ1-1; no clear D. Germline values: CDR1 SGHTA, CDR2 FQGNSA. Trimming removed 5 bases at V and 0 bases at J, with 7 bases between. The length of the CDR3 is 13 residues. DNA for the CDR3: TGTGCCAGCAGCCCGGGGATGAACACTGAAGCTTTCTTT. It translates to CASSPGMNTEAFF.

The chain is built from TRBV15 and TRBJ2-2; TRBD1 matches at 11 bases. The CDR3 covers 14 residues. Per germline, CDR1 LNHNV and CDR2 YYDKDF (reference sequence). The V segment lost 6 bases and the J segment 7 bases; nucleotides outside the gene matches: 4. This chain's CDR3 is CATRGQGAFGELFF. CDR3 sequence (DNA): TGTGCCACCAGAGGACAGGGGGCGTTCGGGGAGCTGTTTTTT.

V usage is TRBV5-6 and J usage is TRBJ1-6; 8 bases fit TRBD1. The CDR3 extends over 15 amino acids. The V and J ends lost 1 base and 8 bases, in that order; junction bases with no gene match: 5. From germline, CDR1 is SGHDT and CDR2 YYEEEE. CDR3 DNA: TGTGCCAGCAGCTTGAGGGCAGGGGGCGATTCACCCCTCCACTTT. It specifies CASSLRAGGDSPLHF.

This clone was seen a handful of times. This chain links TRBV11-2 with TRBJ1-2; TRBD1 is a possible D gene (6 bases). The V gene's germline CDR1 is SGHAT and CDR2 FQNNGV. The V end lost 0 bases, the J end lost 5 bases, and 13 bases lay between the germline ends. The CDR3 sequence is 15 residues long. The CDR3 is CASSLDSGTKYGYTF. CDR3 coding DNA: TGTGCCAGCAGCTTAGACTCCGGGACAAAGTATGGCTACACCTTC.